This T cell receptor (beta chain) emerged from a study of cytomegalovirus exposure and HLA in healthy donors. A multiplex PCR was run with 60 Vbeta primers and 13 Jbeta primers. Original processing methods: As a later analysis found, there were 70 million to 90 million unique TCR beta chains, of which around 9.9 million were shared. Produced via immunoSEQ multiplex PCR; TCRdb's table is partial and in-frame only. The DNA gave D and trimming, while V, J and clone size come from that table. The sample yields roughly 120,000 clones, around 70% seen once. Whole-study results and caveats: Analyses of presence and absence presupposed an approximately uniform sequencing depth across donors. In the analysis, some V segments, TRBV6-2 and TRBV6-3 included, were excluded as indistinguishable.

A note on this clone: Its antigen is still unknown.

J gave up 0 bases and V 4 bases, and 6 bases lay outside the gene matches. This CDR3 comprises 16 residues. Germline V gene data show CDR1 as MGHRA and CDR2 as YSYEKL. The J gene is TRBJ1-5, the V gene TRBV4-1, with TRBD1 identical over 7 bases. Sequencing was carried out using PBMCs. The receptor's source is a man aged 25-45 years in good health and CMV-seropositive. The CDR3, as DNA: TGCGCCAGCAGCCCAGAGGGACAGTCTAGCAATCAGCCCCAGCATTTT. It translates to CASSPEGQSSNQPQHF.